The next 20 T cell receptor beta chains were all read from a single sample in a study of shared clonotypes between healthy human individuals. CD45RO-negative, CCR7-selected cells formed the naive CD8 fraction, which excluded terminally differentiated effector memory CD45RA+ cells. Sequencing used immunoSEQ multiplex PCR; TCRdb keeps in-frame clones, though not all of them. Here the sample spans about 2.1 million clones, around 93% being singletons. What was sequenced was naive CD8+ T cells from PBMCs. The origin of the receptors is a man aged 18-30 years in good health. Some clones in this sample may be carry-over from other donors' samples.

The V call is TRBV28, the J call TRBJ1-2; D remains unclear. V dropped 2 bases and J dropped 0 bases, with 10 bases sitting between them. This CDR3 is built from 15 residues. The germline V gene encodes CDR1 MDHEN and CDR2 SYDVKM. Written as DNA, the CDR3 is TGTGCCAGCAGTTTAATCGGATTAGCTAACTATGGCTACACCTTC. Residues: CASSLIGLANYGYTF.

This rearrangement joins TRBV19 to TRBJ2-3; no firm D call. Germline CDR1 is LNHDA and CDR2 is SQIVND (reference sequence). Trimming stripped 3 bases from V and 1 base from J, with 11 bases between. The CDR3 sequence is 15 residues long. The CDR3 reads CASSIMSRGTDTQYF. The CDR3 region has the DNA TGTGCCAGTAGTATCATGTCTAGGGGCACAGATACGCAGTATTTT.

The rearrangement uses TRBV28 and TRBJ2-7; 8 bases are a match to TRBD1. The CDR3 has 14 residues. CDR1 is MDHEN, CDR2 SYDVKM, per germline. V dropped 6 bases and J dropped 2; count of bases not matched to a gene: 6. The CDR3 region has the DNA TGTGCCAGCAGGACGGGACAGGCCACCTACGAGCAGTACTTC. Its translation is CASRTGQATYEQYF.

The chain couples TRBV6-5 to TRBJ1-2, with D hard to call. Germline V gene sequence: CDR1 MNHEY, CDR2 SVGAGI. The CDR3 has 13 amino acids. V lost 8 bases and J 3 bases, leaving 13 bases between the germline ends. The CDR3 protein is CASERRGDYGYTF. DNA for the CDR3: TGTGCCAGCGAACGCCGGGGTGACTATGGCTACACCTTC.

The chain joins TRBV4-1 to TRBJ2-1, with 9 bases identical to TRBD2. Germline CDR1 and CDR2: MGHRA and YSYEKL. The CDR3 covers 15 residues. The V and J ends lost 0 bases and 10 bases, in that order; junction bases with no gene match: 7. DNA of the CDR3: TGCGCCAGCAGCCAAGATGCGGGACTAGCCGGGGAGCAGTTCTTC. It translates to CASSQDAGLAGEQFF.

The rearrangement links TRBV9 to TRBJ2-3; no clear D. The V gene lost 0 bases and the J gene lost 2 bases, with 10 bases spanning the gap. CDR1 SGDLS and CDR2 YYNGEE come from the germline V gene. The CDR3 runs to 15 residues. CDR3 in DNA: TGTGCCAGCAGCGTAGCGAGGCGGAACACAGATACGCAGTATTTT. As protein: CASSVARRNTDTQYF.

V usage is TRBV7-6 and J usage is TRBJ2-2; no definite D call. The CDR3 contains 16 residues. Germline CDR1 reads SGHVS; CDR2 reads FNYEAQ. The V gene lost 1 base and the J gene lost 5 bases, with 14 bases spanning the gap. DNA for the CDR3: TGTGCCAGCAGCTTAGTGGGCCGCCCCTCAACCGGGGAGCTGTTTTTT. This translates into CASSLVGRPSTGELFF.

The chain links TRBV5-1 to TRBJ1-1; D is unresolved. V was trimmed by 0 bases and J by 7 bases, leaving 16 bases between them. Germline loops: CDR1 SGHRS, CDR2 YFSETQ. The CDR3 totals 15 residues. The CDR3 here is CASSLVSPRGSEAFF. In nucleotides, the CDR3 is TGCGCCAGCAGCTTGGTTTCCCCCCGAGGCAGTGAAGCTTTCTTT. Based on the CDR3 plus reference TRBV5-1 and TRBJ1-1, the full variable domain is KAGVTQTPRYLIKTRGQQVTLSCSPISGHRSVSWYQQTPGQGLQFLFEYFSETQRNKGNFPGRFSGRQFSNSRSEMNVSTLELGDSALYLCASSLVSPRGSEAFFGQGTRLTVV.

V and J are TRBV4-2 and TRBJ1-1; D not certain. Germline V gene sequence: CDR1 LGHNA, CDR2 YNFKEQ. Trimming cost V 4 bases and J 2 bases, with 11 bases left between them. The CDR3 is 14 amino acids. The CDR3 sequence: CASSPETINTEAFF. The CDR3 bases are TGTGCCAGCAGCCCGGAGACGATCAACACTGAAGCTTTCTTT.

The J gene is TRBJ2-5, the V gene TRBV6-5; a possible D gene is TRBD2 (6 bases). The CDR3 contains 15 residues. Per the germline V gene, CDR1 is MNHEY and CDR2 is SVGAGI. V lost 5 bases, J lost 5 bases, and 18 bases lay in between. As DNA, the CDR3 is TGTGCCAGCAGTGCCAGAATTAGCGGCCTCGAGACCCAGTACTTC. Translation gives CASSARISGLETQYF.

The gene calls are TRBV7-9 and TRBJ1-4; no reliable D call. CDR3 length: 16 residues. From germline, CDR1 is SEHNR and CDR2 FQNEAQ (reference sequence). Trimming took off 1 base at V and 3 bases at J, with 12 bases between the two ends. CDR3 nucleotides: TGTGCCAGCAGCTTAGATGCACCTCTTCCTAATGAAAAACTGTTTTTT. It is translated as CASSLDAPLPNEKLFF.

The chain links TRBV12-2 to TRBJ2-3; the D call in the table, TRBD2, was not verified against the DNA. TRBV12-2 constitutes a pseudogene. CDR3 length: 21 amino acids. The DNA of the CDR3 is TGTGCAAGTCGCGCTTTATTCGAGTCGGGGACTAGCGGAGTACTCACAGATACGCAGTATTTT. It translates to CASRALFESGTSGVLTDTQYF.

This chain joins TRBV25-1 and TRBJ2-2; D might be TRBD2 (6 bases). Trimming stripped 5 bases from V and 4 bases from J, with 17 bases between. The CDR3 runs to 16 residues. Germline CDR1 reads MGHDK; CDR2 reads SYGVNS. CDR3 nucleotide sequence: TGTGCCAGCAGTATAACACCGGGAGAGGGCACCGGGGAGCTGTTTTTT. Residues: CASSITPGEGTGELFF. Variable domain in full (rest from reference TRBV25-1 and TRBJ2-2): EADIYQTPRYLVIGTGKKITLECSQTMGHDKMYWYQQDPGMELHLIHYSYGVNSTEKGDLSSESTVSRIRTEHFPLTLESARPSHTSQYLCASSITPGEGTGELFFGEGSRLTVL.

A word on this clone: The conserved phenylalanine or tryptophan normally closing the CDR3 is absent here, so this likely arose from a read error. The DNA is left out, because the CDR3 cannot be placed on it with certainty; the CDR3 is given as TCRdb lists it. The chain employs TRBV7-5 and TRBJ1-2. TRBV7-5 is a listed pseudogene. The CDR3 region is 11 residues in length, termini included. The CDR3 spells CARSLLPGRPS.

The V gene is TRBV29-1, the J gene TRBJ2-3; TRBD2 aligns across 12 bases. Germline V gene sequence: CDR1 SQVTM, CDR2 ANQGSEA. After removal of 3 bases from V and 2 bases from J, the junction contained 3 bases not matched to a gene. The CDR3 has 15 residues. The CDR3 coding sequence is TGCAGCGTTGAGGCTAGCGGGAGGGTCACAGATACGCAGTATTTT. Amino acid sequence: CSVEASGRVTDTQYF.

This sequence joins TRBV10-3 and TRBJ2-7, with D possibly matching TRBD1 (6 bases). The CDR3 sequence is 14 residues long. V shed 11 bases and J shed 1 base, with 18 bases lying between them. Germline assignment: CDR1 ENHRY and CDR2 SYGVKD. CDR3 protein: CAAQGSGISYEQYF. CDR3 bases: TGTGCCGCACAGGGATCAGGGATATCCTACGAGCAGTACTTC.

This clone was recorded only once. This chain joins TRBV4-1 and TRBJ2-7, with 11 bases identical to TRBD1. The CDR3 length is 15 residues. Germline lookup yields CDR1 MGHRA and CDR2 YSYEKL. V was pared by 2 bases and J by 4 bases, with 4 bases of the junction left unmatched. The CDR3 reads CASSQSGTGGYEQYF. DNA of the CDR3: TGCGCCAGCAGCCAAAGTGGGACAGGGGGGTACGAGCAGTACTTC.

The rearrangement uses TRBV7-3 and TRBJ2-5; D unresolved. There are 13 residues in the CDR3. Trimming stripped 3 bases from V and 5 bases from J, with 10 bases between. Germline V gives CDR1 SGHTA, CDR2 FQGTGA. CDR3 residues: CASSLVTGETQYF. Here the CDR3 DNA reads TGTGCCAGCAGCTTGGTTACCGGCGAGACCCAGTACTTC.

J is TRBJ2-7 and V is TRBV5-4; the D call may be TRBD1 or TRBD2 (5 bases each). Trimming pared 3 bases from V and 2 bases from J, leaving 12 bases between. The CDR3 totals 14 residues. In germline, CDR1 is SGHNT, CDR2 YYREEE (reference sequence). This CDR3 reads CASSSRDPPYEQYF. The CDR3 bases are TGTGCCAGCAGCTCGAGGGACCCCCCCTACGAGCAGTACTTC.

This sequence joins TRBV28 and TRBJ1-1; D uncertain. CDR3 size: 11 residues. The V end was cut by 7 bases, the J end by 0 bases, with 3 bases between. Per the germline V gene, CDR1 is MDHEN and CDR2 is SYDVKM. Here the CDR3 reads CASTLNTEAFF. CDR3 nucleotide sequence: TGTGCCAGCACCCTGAACACTGAAGCTTTCTTT.